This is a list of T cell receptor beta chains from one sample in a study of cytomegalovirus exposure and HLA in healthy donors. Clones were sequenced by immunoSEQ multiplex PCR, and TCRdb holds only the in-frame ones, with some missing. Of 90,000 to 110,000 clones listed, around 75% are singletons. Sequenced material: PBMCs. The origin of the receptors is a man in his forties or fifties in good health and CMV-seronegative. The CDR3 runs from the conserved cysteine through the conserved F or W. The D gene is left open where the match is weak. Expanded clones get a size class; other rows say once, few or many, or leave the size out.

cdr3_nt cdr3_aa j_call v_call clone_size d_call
TGTGCCATCAGTGGACAGTCGAACACCGGGGAGCTGTTTTTT CAISGQSNTGELFF TRBJ2-2 TRBV10-3 few -
TGCGCCAGCAGCCAAGGGACAGGGGTAGGAAACACCATATATTTT CASSQGTGVGNTIYF TRBJ1-3 TRBV4-3 - TRBD1
TGTGCCAGCAGCTCCGGGACAGGGAGGTGGGCTTTCTTT CASSSGTGRWAFF TRBJ1-1 TRBV13 few TRBD1
TGTGCCAGCTCACCCCGACAGGAGTACGAGCAGTACTTC CASSPRQEYEQYF TRBJ2-7 TRBV18 few -
TGTGCCAGCAGCAGAACTACTAGCACAGATACGCAGTATTTT CASSRTTSTDTQYF TRBJ2-3 TRBV5-4 - -
TGTGCCAGTAGTTCCGGACAGGGGGGCGCTGAAGCTTTCTTT CASSSGQGGAEAFF TRBJ1-1 TRBV19 - TRBD1
TGCGCCAGCAGCCGAACAGGGGTATCGGGAAATCAGCCCCAGCATTTT CASSRTGVSGNQPQHF TRBJ1-5 TRBV4-1 - TRBD1
TGCGCCAGCAGCTTGGCTAGCGTGAACAAAGAGACCCAGTACTTC CASSLASVNKETQYF TRBJ2-5 TRBV5-1 - -
TGTGCCAGCAGTTACTCGGCGGGAGGGGGCAATGAGCAGTTCTTC CASSYSAGGGNEQFF TRBJ2-1 TRBV6-6 - TRBD2
TGTGCCAGCAGTGATGACCAGGGTGGGGTTTACACCGGGGAGCTGTTTTTT CASSDDQGGVYTGELFF TRBJ2-2 TRBV2 - -
TGCGCCAGCAGCCAAGCGACAGTGTTAGCCAAAAACATTCAGTACTTC CASSQATVLAKNIQYF TRBJ2-4 TRBV4-3 - -
TGCGCCAGCAGCTGGGACAGGGGAGGGACCGGGGAGCTGTTTTTT CASSWDRGGTGELFF TRBJ2-2 TRBV5-1 - TRBD1
TGTGCCAGCAGCCTGCCTAGCGGCCAAGAGACCCAGTACTTC CASSLPSGQETQYF TRBJ2-5 TRBV5-6 few TRBD2
TGTGCCAGCAGTTTATACCGGACAGGGGGCCCCTTGAACACTGAAGCTTTCTTT CASSLYRTGGPLNTEAFF TRBJ1-1 TRBV28 - TRBD1
TGTGCCTGGAGTGAAGCGGGCCACACTGAAGCTTTCTTT CAWSEAGHTEAFF TRBJ1-1 TRBV30 - -
TGTGCCAGCTCCCAGCGCGCGGGGGGGGACACTGAAGCTTTCTTT CASSQRAGGDTEAFF TRBJ1-1 TRBV18 - -
TGTGCCAGCAGTGAAGGGACTAGCGGGAGTGGGACCCAGTACTTC CASSEGTSGSGTQYF TRBJ2-5 TRBV6-1 - TRBD2
TGTGCCAGCAGTTTACTAGGGACTAGCTCCTACAATGAGCAGTTCTTC CASSLLGTSSYNEQFF TRBJ2-1 TRBV27 many TRBD2
TGTGCCAGCAGCTTAGATAGACTAGCTTACAATGAGCAGTTCTTC CASSLDRLAYNEQFF TRBJ2-1 TRBV11-3 - TRBD2
TGTGCCAGCAGCGGTGGGACAGGGAACACCGGGGAGCTGTTTTTT CASSGGTGNTGELFF TRBJ2-2 TRBV5-4 - TRBD1
TGTGCCAGCAGACCCCGAGGTAGGGGGAATCAGCCCCAGCATTTT CASRPRGRGNQPQHF TRBJ1-5 TRBV6-5 once -
TGCGCCAGCCCCGAGGGCGGGAACACTGAAGCTTTCTTT CASPEGGNTEAFF TRBJ1-1 TRBV23-1 - -
TGTGCCAGCAGCCAAGGTAGCGGGCCCTCCAATGAGCAGTTCTTC CASSQGSGPSNEQFF TRBJ2-1 TRBV4-2 - TRBD2
TGCGCCAGCGGAACAGGGACTACGGGTTACAATGAGCAGTTCTTC CASGTGTTGYNEQFF TRBJ2-1 TRBV5-1 - -
TGTGCCAGTAGTATGCCGGGGTTCTATGGCTACACCTTC CASSMPGFYGYTF TRBJ1-2 TRBV19 - -
TGTGCCAGCAGCTTAGGACAGGGGATAAGCAAAAACATTCAGTACTTC CASSLGQGISKNIQYF TRBJ2-4 TRBV7-9 - TRBD1
TGTGCCAGCAGTGGACTGTCGACGGAGCTGTTTTTT CASSGLSTELFF TRBJ2-2 TRBV2 once -
TGTGCCAGCAGGGGGGACAGGGGCCGTAATGAAAAACTGTTTTTT CASRGDRGRNEKLFF TRBJ1-4 TRBV2 - TRBD1
TGCGCCAGCAGTGAGGGTAGGACTAGCGGGAGGGAATACAATGAGCAGTTCTTC CASSEGRTSGREYNEQFF TRBJ2-1 TRBV10-2 - TRBD2
TGTGCCAGCAGCATCCGGACAGGGGCCGGATCCTACGAGCAGTACTTC CASSIRTGAGSYEQYF TRBJ2-7 TRBV13 - TRBD1
TGTGCCAGCAGCTTAGGGGGTGGCAGGGGGCAGCCCCAGCATTTT CASSLGGGRGQPQHF TRBJ1-5 TRBV7-2 once TRBD1
TGTGCCAGCAGCTCTTCTGGGGCCAACGTCCTGACTTTC CASSSSGANVLTF TRBJ2-6 TRBV7-2 - -
TGTGCCAGCAGCTTGGGGGGGCTAGCGGGGCCCCTAGGGGAGCAGTACTTC CASSLGGLAGPLGEQYF TRBJ2-7 TRBV5-4 - TRBD2
TGCGCCAGCAGCTTGGCATGGACAGGGAGAACCGGGGAGCTGTTTTTT CASSLAWTGRTGELFF TRBJ2-2 TRBV5-1 many TRBD1
TGTGCCGTTACCAGGGACAGCTCCTACGAGCAGTACTTC CAVTRDSSYEQYF TRBJ2-7 TRBV6-1 - TRBD1